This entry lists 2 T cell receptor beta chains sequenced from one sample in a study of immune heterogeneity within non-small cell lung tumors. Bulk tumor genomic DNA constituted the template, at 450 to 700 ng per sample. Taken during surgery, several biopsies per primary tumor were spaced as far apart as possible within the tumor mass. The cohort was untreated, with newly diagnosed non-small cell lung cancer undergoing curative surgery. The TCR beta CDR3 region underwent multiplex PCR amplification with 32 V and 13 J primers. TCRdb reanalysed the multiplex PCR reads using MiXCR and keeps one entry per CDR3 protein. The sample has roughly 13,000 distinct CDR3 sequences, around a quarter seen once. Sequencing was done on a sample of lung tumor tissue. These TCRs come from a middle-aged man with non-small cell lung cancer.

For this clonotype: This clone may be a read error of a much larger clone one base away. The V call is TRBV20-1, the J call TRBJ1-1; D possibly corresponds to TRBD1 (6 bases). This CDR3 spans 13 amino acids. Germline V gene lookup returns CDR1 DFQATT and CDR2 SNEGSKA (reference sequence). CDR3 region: CSSREDRNTEAFF. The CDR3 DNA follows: TGCAGTTCTAGGGAGGACAGGAACACTGAAGCTTTCTTT.

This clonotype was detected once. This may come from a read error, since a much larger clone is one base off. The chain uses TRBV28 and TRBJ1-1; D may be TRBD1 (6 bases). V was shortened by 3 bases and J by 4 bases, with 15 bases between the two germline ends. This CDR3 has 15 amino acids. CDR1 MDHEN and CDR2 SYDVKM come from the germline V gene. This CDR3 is CASSFWGGLCTEAFF. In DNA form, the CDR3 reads TGTGCCAGCAGTTTCTGGGGGGGCCTGTGCACTGAAGCTTTCTTT.